Presented here are 9 T cell receptor beta chains from one specimen sequenced in a study. A single record per CDR3 protein comes from TCRdb applying MiXCR to the RT-PCR reads. The sample has about 680,000 distinct CDR3 sequences, 14% seen once. Sequencing was carried out using memory CD4+ T cells from blood. The receptors come from a female donor in good health, serving as a healthy control.

This clonotype occurred many times. This chain joins TRBV7-6 and TRBJ2-2; TRBD2 agrees at 11 bases. The germline gives CDR1 SGHVS, CDR2 FNYEAQ. The trim removed 5 bases at V and 4 bases at J, leaving 6 bases unmatched. The CDR3 is made up of 16 amino acids. The CDR3 nucleotides read TGTGCCAGCAGCGGGACTAGCGGATTATTCACCGGGGAGCTGTTTTTT. Its translation is CASSGTSGLFTGELFF.

This clonotype was recorded many times. The chain uses TRBV20-1 and TRBJ2-7; 7 positions match TRBD2. The CDR3 has 11 residues. Trimming at V came to 7 bases and at J to 5 bases, leaving 5 bases not matched to a gene. Germline V gene lookup returns CDR1 DFQATT and CDR2 SNEGSKA (reference sequence). CDR3 DNA: TGCAGTGGGGAGGGGTTCCACGAGCAGTACTTC. Translated, it gives CSGEGFHEQYF.

The rearrangement joins TRBV3-1 to TRBJ1-2; possible D gene TRBD1, 6 bases. V dropped 0 bases and J dropped 4 bases, with 9 bases sitting between them. In germline, CDR1 is LGHDT, CDR2 YNNKEL (reference sequence). This CDR3 contains 14 residues. The CDR3 loop reads CASSQEGGTYGYTF. The CDR3 DNA follows: TGTGCCAGCAGCCAAGAAGGGGGAACCTATGGCTACACCTTC.

The chain carries TRBV6-1 and TRBJ2-5; no clear D gene. Per the germline V gene, CDR1 is MNHNS and CDR2 is SASEGT. V lost 4 bases and J lost 2, with 8 bases in between. This CDR3 is built from 13 residues. For the CDR3, the DNA is TGTGCCAGCAGTGTACGTCCGCAAGAGACCCAGTACTTC. Amino acids: CASSVRPQETQYF.

The rearrangement links TRBV7-6 to TRBJ2-7; TRBD1 matches at 9 bases. The germline V gene has CDR1 SGHVS and CDR2 FNYEAQ. J was trimmed by 6 bases and V by 4 bases; bases with no gene match: 13. The CDR3 has 16 residues. The CDR3 is CASSSTQGQGTGEQYF. The CDR3 DNA reads TGTGCCAGCAGCTCCACTCAAGGACAGGGGACAGGCGAGCAGTACTTC.

This chain uses TRBV28 with TRBJ2-7; TRBD1 matches at 7 bases. This CDR3 contains 13 residues. Germline lookup yields CDR1 MDHEN and CDR2 SYDVKM. The V gene end was trimmed by 5 bases and the J gene end by 7 bases; junction bases not matched to a gene: 8. The CDR3 protein is CASSTGTDSEQYF. DNA of the CDR3: TGTGCCAGCAGTACTGGGACAGACAGTGAGCAGTACTTC.

There are a few counts of this clonotype. This rearrangement joins TRBV20-1 to TRBJ1-1; D unclear. V was shortened by 4 bases and J by 5 bases, with 11 bases between the two germline ends. From germline, CDR1 is DFQATT and CDR2 SNEGSKA (reference sequence). The CDR3 covers 12 residues. CDR3 bases: TGCAGTGCTAAGGACCGGAGTACTGAAGCTTTCTTT. Protein sequence: CSAKDRSTEAFF.

The chain couples TRBV6-6 to TRBJ2-3; 12 bases are shared with TRBD1. The germline V gene encodes CDR1 MNHNY and CDR2 SVGAGI (reference sequence). The CDR3 runs 17 residues. Trimming at V came to 5 bases and at J to 3 bases, leaving 9 bases not matched to a gene. For the CDR3, the DNA is TGTGCCAGCAGTCCCCCCCCGGGACAGGGGGCAACAGATACGCAGTATTTT. Its protein is CASSPPPGQGATDTQYF.

The rearrangement links TRBV28 to TRBJ2-7; weak D call: TRBD1 (6 bases). Germline V gives CDR1 MDHEN, CDR2 SYDVKM. Deletions cut 10 bases from V and 2 bases from J, with 15 bases between. The CDR3 loop spans 13 amino acids. The CDR3 nucleotides read TGTGCCACCCATCCCGGACAGACCTACGAGCAGTACTTC. Its protein product is CATHPGQTYEQYF.